This TCR beta chain stems from a study of blood T cell repertoires in COVID-19. Study information: Acute and convalescent COVID-19 samples came from the United States, Italy and Spain.

Germline V gene lookup returns CDR1 SGDLS and CDR2 YYNGEE. V gave up 7 bases and J gave up 2 bases, with 14 bases separating them. The CDR3 extends over 14 amino acids. How the authors handled the data: Counts of nucleated cells, estimated from reference gene primer amplification, were obtained. This table comes from immunoSEQ multiplex PCR, and its TCRdb copy is limited to in-frame clones, with some not included. Clone size and the V and J calls come from that table; the DNA yielded D and trimming. This table holds a few hundred thousand clones, 80% to 90% found once. The chain employs TRBV9 and TRBJ2-3; D may be TRBD2 (5 bases). The sequenced material came from PBMCs or T cells enriched from blood (not recorded which). The TCR originated in a man in his thirties or forties who had recovered from COVID-19. The CDR3 bases are TGTGCCAGCTCCACGGCGGGTCTCACAGATACGCAGTATTTT. This translates into CASSTAGLTDTQYF.